The 19 T cell receptor beta chains listed next were all sequenced from one sample in a study of shared clonotypes between healthy human individuals (TCRdb year 2020). The library was obtained by the immunoSEQ multiplex PCR assay. TCRdb stores this immuneACCESS table with in-frame sequences only. Part of the clones is absent; in the studies checked, under half of the shortfall reflects unresolved V genes, and no reason is known for the rest. The sample table holds 2 million to 2.5 million clones, of which around 95% were seen once. Over 0.1% of the sample comes from the top ten. The sample was naive CD4+ T cells sorted from blood. The cell subset or site label, read with the paper, signifies: CD45RA+ positively selected. These receptors were taken from a young man in good health.

This clone has just one count. The chain recombines TRBV6-5 with TRBJ2-1, with 14 bases identical to TRBD2. Losses at the gene ends were 0 bases for V and 7 bases for J; bases not matched to a gene: 2. Germline CDR1 reads MNHEY; CDR2 reads SVGAGI. This CDR3 has 16 residues. The CDR3 here is CASSYSTSGGENEQFF. The CDR3 nucleotides read TGTGCCAGCAGTTACTCGACTAGCGGGGGGGAGAATGAGCAGTTCTTC.

The chain carries TRBV5-6 and TRBJ2-3, with D possibly matching TRBD2 (7 bases). Germline V gene data show CDR1 as SGHDT and CDR2 as YYEEEE. There are 15 residues in the CDR3. Trimming removed 7 bases at V and 4 bases at J, with 19 bases between. CDR3 loop: CASQLVGGRADTQYF. CDR3 nucleotide sequence: TGTGCCAGCCAGCTTGTCGGGGGGCGGGCAGATACGCAGTATTTT.

The V and J genes are TRBV5-1 and TRBJ2-7, with TRBD2 matching over 7 bases. CDR1 is SGHRS and CDR2 is YFSETQ in the germline V gene. The CDR3 consists of 13 residues. V dropped 5 bases and J dropped 5; count of bases not matched to a gene: 7. Here the CDR3 DNA reads TGCGCCAGCAGGCAAACTAGCGTGGACGAGCAGTACTTC. Protein sequence: CASRQTSVDEQYF.

The chain couples TRBV7-9 to TRBJ1-3; 9 positions agree with TRBD1. Trimming cost V 3 bases and J 16 bases; bases outside gene matches: 7. This CDR3 comprises 12 residues. Germline values: CDR1 SEHNR, CDR2 FQNEAQ (reference sequence). The CDR3 DNA follows: TGTGCCAGCAGCTTCCCAGGACAGGGGTCGTATTTT. Amino acid sequence: CASSFPGQGSYF.

The chain joins TRBV10-3 to TRBJ2-3; D is possibly TRBD2 (7 bases). Trimming left V 7 bases short and J 1 base short, with 12 bases between. The V gene's germline CDR1 is ENHRY and CDR2 SYGVKD. The CDR3 has 14 amino acids. CDR3 protein: CAIKGGGRTDTQYF. In nucleotides, the CDR3 is TGTGCCATCAAAGGCGGGGGCCGCACAGATACGCAGTATTTT.

A remark on this clone: Other DNA sequences within the sample encode an identical CDR3. CDR3 amino acids: CASGDSNTGELFF. The CDR3 DNA reads TGTGCTAGTGGGGACAGTAACACCGGGGAGCTGTTTTTT. The genes are TRBV12-5 and TRBJ2-2, with TRBD1 as a possible D gene (6 bases). This CDR3 is 13 amino acids long. Trimming stripped 6 bases from V and 2 bases from J, with 7 bases between. CDR1 is LGHNT and CDR2 is FRNRAP in the germline V gene. Based on the CDR3 plus reference TRBV12-5 and TRBJ2-2, the full variable domain is DARVTQTPRHKVTEMGQEVTMRCQPILGHNTVFWYRQTMMQGLELLAYFRNRAPLDDSGMPKDRFSAEMPDATLATLKIQPSEPRDSAVYFCASGDSNTGELFFGEGSRLTVL.

The rearrangement uses TRBV7-8 and TRBJ2-7, with TRBD2 matching over 8 bases. The junction had 9 bases not matched to a gene; V was cut back by 0 bases and J by 2 bases. This CDR3 is built from 17 residues. Germline loops: CDR1 SGHVS, CDR2 FQNEAQ. In DNA form, the CDR3 reads TGTGCCAGCAGCTTAGCGCTGGGGCTAGCGGGTCCCTACGAGCAGTACTTC. Encoded protein: CASSLALGLAGPYEQYF.

The CDR3, as DNA: TGTGCCATCAGTGATTTGCAGCGGGGGATCTACAATGAGCAGTTCTTC. It specifies CAISDLQRGIYNEQFF. The J gene is TRBJ2-1, the V gene TRBV10-3; 8 bases map to TRBD2. This CDR3 is built from 16 residues. CDR1 ENHRY and CDR2 SYGVKD come from the germline V gene. V shed 3 bases, J shed 3 bases, and the junction held 7 bases outside the gene matches.

This chain connects TRBV30 to TRBJ2-6; D tentatively fits TRBD1 or TRBD2 (5 bases each). V gave up 4 bases and J gave up 2 bases, with 12 bases separating them. The CDR3 is made up of 15 amino acids. Per the germline V gene, CDR1 is GTSNPN and CDR2 is SVGIG (reference sequence). CDR3 nucleotide sequence: TGTGCCTGGAAGGTGAGGGGTGCTGGGGCCAACGTCCTGACTTTC. Its translation: CAWKVRGAGANVLTF.

V and J are TRBV9 and TRBJ1-4, with D possibly TRBD1 on 5 matching bases. V was pared by 0 bases and J by 7 bases, with 19 bases between. Germline CDR1 and CDR2: SGDLS and YYNGEE. The CDR3 runs to 17 residues. CDR3 residues: CASSVDPNPGKGEKLFF. The CDR3 DNA reads TGTGCCAGCAGCGTAGACCCCAATCCAGGGAAGGGTGAAAAACTGTTTTTT. Filled out from reference TRBV9 and TRBJ1-4, the complete variable domain reads DSGVTQTPKHLITATGQRVTLRCSPRSGDLSVYWYQQSLDQGLQFLIQYYNGEERAKGNILERFSAQQFPDLHSELNLSSLELGDSALYFCASSVDPNPGKGEKLFFGSGTQLSVL.

This sequence joins TRBV7-9 and TRBJ1-3, with D possibly matching TRBD1 (5 bases). Trimming took off 5 bases at V and 0 bases at J, with 17 bases between the two ends. Per the germline V gene, CDR1 is SEHNR and CDR2 is FQNEAQ (reference sequence). CDR3 length: 17 amino acids. The CDR3: CASSPLRGAFSGNTIYF. DNA of the CDR3: TGTGCCAGCAGCCCCTTGAGAGGGGCGTTCTCTGGAAACACCATATATTTT.

The V call is TRBV30, the J call TRBJ1-1; TRBD1 matches at 8 bases. Germline CDR1 and CDR2: GTSNPN and SVGIG (reference sequence). With 5 bases clipped from V and 1 base from J, the junction kept 6 bases outside the gene matches. The CDR3 has 14 residues. CDR3 amino acids: CAWDRGSRNTEAFF. The CDR3 region has the DNA TGTGCCTGGGACAGGGGTTCTCGGAACACTGAAGCTTTCTTT. The full variable domain, its missing parts supplied by reference TRBV30 and TRBJ1-1, is SQTIHQWPATLVQPVGSPLSLECTVEGTSNPNLYWYRQAAGRGLQLLFYSVGIGQISSEVPQNLSASRPQDRQFILSSKKLLLSDSGFYLCAWDRGSRNTEAFFGQGTRLTVV.

The chain employs TRBV7-6 and TRBJ2-7, with 14 positions matching TRBD2. This CDR3 is 14 amino acids long. With V trimmed by 5 bases and J by 6 bases, 3 bases remained unmatched. The V gene's germline CDR1 is SGHVS and CDR2 FNYEAQ. The CDR3 DNA reads as TGTGCCAGCAGCCTGGGACTAGCGGGAGTCGAGCAGTACTTC. This sequence encodes CASSLGLAGVEQYF. Full variable domain (remainder filled in from reference TRBV7-6 and TRBJ2-7): GAGVSQSPRYKVTKRGQDVALRCDPISGHVSLYWYRQALGQGPEFLTYFNYEAQQDKSGLPNDRFSAERPEGSISTLTIQRTEQRDSAMYRCASSLGLAGVEQYFGPGTRLTVT.

The J gene is TRBJ2-1, the V gene TRBV5-4, with 14 positions matching TRBD2. The CDR3 sequence is 17 residues long. Germline V lookup: CDR1 SGHNT, CDR2 YYREEE (reference sequence). V was pared by 2 bases and J by 6 bases, with 7 bases of the junction left unmatched. The CDR3: CASSFAGLAGGSNEQFF. The CDR3 region has the DNA TGTGCCAGCAGCTTTGCCGGACTAGCGGGAGGATCCAATGAGCAGTTCTTC.

This clone was picked up a small number of times. The chain has TRBV30 and TRBJ1-1, with D possibly being TRBD1 (5 bases). Between the trimmed V and J ends, which lost 2 bases and 4 bases, there was a span of 8 bases. This CDR3 is built from 12 residues. CDR1 is GTSNPN and CDR2 is SVGIG in the germline V gene (reference sequence). The CDR3 loop is CAWSMGGTEAFF. The CDR3 DNA follows: TGTGCCTGGAGTATGGGGGGCACTGAAGCTTTCTTT.

A word on this clone: Within the sample, other DNA sequences also encode this same CDR3. The chain carries TRBV5-1 and TRBJ2-5; a possible D gene is TRBD1 (5 bases). Trimming removed 1 base from V and 1 base from J, with 8 bases in between. Germline CDR1 and CDR2: SGHRS and YFSETQ. The CDR3 has 14 residues. CDR3 in amino acids: CASSLSTVQETQYF. The CDR3 DNA follows: TGCGCCAGCAGCTTGTCGACAGTCCAAGAGACCCAGTACTTC.

The rearrangement uses TRBV27 and TRBJ1-3; D gene ambiguous. The V end was cut by 8 bases, the J end by 1 base, with 9 bases between. Germline CDR1 is MNHEY and CDR2 is SMNVEV (reference sequence). CDR3 size: 13 residues. The CDR3 region has the DNA TGTGCCAGCCGATTTAATTCTGGAAACACCATATATTTT. Its translation: CASRFNSGNTIYF.

The V call is TRBV5-4, the J call TRBJ1-4; D remains unclear. CDR3 length: 11 amino acids. Trimming pared 5 bases from V and 6 bases from J, leaving 5 bases between. Germline V gene lookup returns CDR1 SGHNT and CDR2 YYREEE (reference sequence). The CDR3 nucleotides are TGTGCCAGCAGTTCTGATGAAAAACTGTTTTTT. Amino acids: CASSSDEKLFF.

The J gene is TRBJ2-5, the V gene TRBV6-1, with D perhaps matching TRBD1 (6 bases). Germline values: CDR1 MNHNS, CDR2 SASEGT. This CDR3 is built from 15 residues. V lost 6 bases and J 4 bases, leaving 18 bases between the germline ends. CDR3 DNA: TGTGCCAGCAGCACCGCGACAGGTTTGGGAGAGACCCAGTACTTC. It translates to CASSTATGLGETQYF.